The 18 T cell receptor beta chains reported below all come from one sample, sequenced in a study of blood T cell repertoires in COVID-19. Method: immunoSEQ multiplex PCR; TCRdb's copy keeps in-frame clones and lacks some. The data show 260,000 or so clones, about nine tenths seen once. Sequencing used PBMCs or T cells enriched from blood (not recorded which). These receptors were collected from a woman between 40 and 50 years old with acute COVID-19.

The V call is TRBV6-5, the J call TRBJ1-2; 9 nucleotides agree with TRBD1. Germline V gives CDR1 MNHEY, CDR2 SVGAGI. The CDR3 contains 15 residues. V was clipped by 10 bases and J by 6 bases; unmatched bases: 15. CDR3 in DNA: TGTGCCATACGCGGAATCTACAGGGGGCTCGATGGCTACACCTTC. This sequence encodes CAIRGIYRGLDGYTF.

The rearrangement uses TRBV5-1 and TRBJ2-7; 8 positions agree with TRBD1. CDR1 is SGHRS, CDR2 YFSETQ, per germline. With 8 bases clipped from V and 5 bases from J, the junction kept 12 bases outside the gene matches. The CDR3 has 14 residues. CDR3 sequence reads: CASKLVYRGNEQYF. The CDR3 region has the DNA TGCGCCAGTAAACTTGTATACAGGGGGAACGAGCAGTACTTC.

A few counts support this clone. This chain uses TRBV18 with TRBJ2-7; D not resolved. Between the trimmed V and J ends, which lost 2 bases and 0 bases, there was a span of 8 bases. This CDR3 region has 14 residues. Looked up from germline, CDR1 is KGHSH and CDR2 is LQKENI. CDR3 nucleotide sequence: TGTGCCAGCTCACCAATACAAACCTCCTACGAGCAGTACTTC. It yields the protein CASSPIQTSYEQYF.

The chain couples TRBV9 to TRBJ2-3; D is unresolved. CDR3 length equals 16 residues. Trimming pared 3 bases from V and 6 bases from J, leaving 20 bases between. Germline CDR1 and CDR2: SGDLS and YYNGEE. The CDR3 sequence: CASSAPFGGWADTQYF. The CDR3 DNA reads as TGTGCCAGCAGCGCCCCCTTTGGTGGGTGGGCGGATACGCAGTATTTT.

V and J are TRBV9 and TRBJ1-2; 7 nucleotides line up with TRBD1. The germline V gene has CDR1 SGDLS and CDR2 YYNGEE. The CDR3 totals 16 residues. V was clipped by 0 bases and J by 8 bases; unmatched bases: 13. The CDR3 sequence: CASSVGSVRGTEGYTF. The CDR3 DNA reads TGTGCCAGCAGCGTAGGGTCCGTCAGGGGGACGGAAGGCTACACCTTC. Variable domain in full (rest from reference TRBV9 and TRBJ1-2): DSGVTQTPKHLITATGQRVTLRCSPRSGDLSVYWYQQSLDQGLQFLIQYYNGEERAKGNILERFSAQQFPDLHSELNLSSLELGDSALYFCASSVGSVRGTEGYTFGSGTRLTVV.

This sequence joins TRBV19 and TRBJ2-2; D possibly corresponds to TRBD2 (5 bases). Deletions cut 2 bases from V and 3 bases from J, with 13 bases between. From germline, CDR1 is LNHDA and CDR2 SQIVND (reference sequence). The CDR3 runs 16 residues. The CDR3 nucleotides read TGTGCCAGTAGTATAACCGGGGATCTAGACACCGGGGAGCTGTTTTTT. This gives the protein CASSITGDLDTGELFF.

V and J are TRBV18 and TRBJ2-2; 9 nucleotides align to TRBD1. The V segment lost 1 base and the J segment 2 bases; nucleotides outside the gene matches: 2. This CDR3 region has 16 residues. Germline V gives CDR1 KGHSH, CDR2 LQKENI. CDR3 sequence (DNA): TGTGCCAGCTCACCACGACAGGGGGGCAACACCGGGGAGCTGTTTTTT. Protein product: CASSPRQGGNTGELFF.

This chain uses TRBV7-3 with TRBJ2-1; 13 positions agree with TRBD2. J gave up 4 bases and V 4 bases, and 4 bases lay outside the gene matches. The germline CDR1 and CDR2 sequences are SGHTA and FQGTGA. CDR3 length: 16 residues. The CDR3 sequence is CASSSPGLAGYNEQFF. DNA of the CDR3: TGTGCCAGCAGCTCTCCGGGACTAGCGGGATACAATGAGCAGTTCTTC.

In its sample, this clone was seen once. The chain couples TRBV30 to TRBJ1-2, with 7 bases lining up with TRBD1. This CDR3 comprises 14 residues. Germline loops: CDR1 GTSNPN, CDR2 SVGIG (reference sequence). The V segment lost 2 bases and the J segment 5 bases; nucleotides outside the gene matches: 8. The CDR3 nucleotides are TGTGCCTGGAGTCGGCAGACAGGGTGGTATGGCTACACCTTC. Translation: CAWSRQTGWYGYTF.

This chain connects TRBV6-5 to TRBJ1-1, with D possibly TRBD1 on 5 matching bases. V was pared by 9 bases and J by 1 base, with 15 bases between. CDR1 and CDR2 from the germline V gene are MNHEY and SVGAGI. The CDR3 totals 14 residues. The CDR3 here is CAREEGKWNTEAFF. The CDR3 DNA follows: TGTGCCAGGGAGGAGGGGAAATGGAACACTGAAGCTTTCTTT.

The rearrangement uses TRBV5-4 and TRBJ2-7; 7 nucleotides match TRBD2. The germline V gene encodes CDR1 SGHNT and CDR2 YYREEE (reference sequence). Germline trimming cut 2 bases from V and 2 bases from J; bases unmatched to any gene: 4. The CDR3 spans 14 residues. In DNA, the CDR3 is TGTGCCAGCAGCTTTACTAGCGCCACCTACGAGCAGTACTTC. It specifies CASSFTSATYEQYF.

The V and J genes are TRBV7-9 and TRBJ2-5; 12 bases fit TRBD2. In germline, CDR1 is SEHNR, CDR2 FQNEAQ (reference sequence). The ends lost 2 bases at V and 5 bases at J; junction bases unmatched: 3. The CDR3 consists of 15 residues. The CDR3 DNA reads as TGTGCCAGCAGCTTACTAGCGGGAGGGGGGGAGACCCAGTACTTC. Residues: CASSLLAGGGETQYF. Looking up the rest from reference TRBV7-9 and TRBJ2-5 gives the full variable domain: DTGVSQNPRHKITKRGQNVTFRCDPISEHNRLYWYRQTLGQGPEFLTYFQNEAQLEKSRLLSDRFSAERPKGSFSTLEIQRTEQGDSAMYLCASSLLAGGGETQYFGPGTRLLVL.

The chain employs TRBV5-3 and TRBJ1-5, with a tentative D call TRBD1 (5 bases). TRBV5-3 is annotated as an ORF whose role is uncertain. CDR3 size: 13 residues. Between the trimmed V and J ends, which lost 4 bases and 9 bases, there was a span of 14 bases. The CDR3 is CARSEEWGSPQHF. CDR3 in DNA: TGTGCCAGAAGCGAAGAATGGGGCTCGCCCCAGCATTTT.

The CDR3 loop is CASRTGESSGNTIYF. CDR3 nucleotide sequence: TGTGCCAGCAGAACGGGGGAAAGCTCTGGAAACACCATATATTTT. The chain uses TRBV27 and TRBJ1-3; D might be TRBD1 (5 bases). The CDR3 totals 15 residues. Between the trimmed V and J ends, which lost 6 bases and 0 bases, there was a span of 12 bases. The V gene's germline CDR1 is MNHEY and CDR2 SMNVEV (reference sequence).

This clone occurred a few times. The gene calls are TRBV4-3 and TRBJ1-1; D might be TRBD1 (6 bases). V was pared by 7 bases and J by 3 bases, with 27 bases between. The germline V gene encodes CDR1 LGHNA and CDR2 YSLEER. There are 18 residues in the CDR3. Here the CDR3 DNA reads TGCGCCAGCACCGATGGGACATTCGATCGAGCTCGGGACACTGAAGCTTTCTTT. This gives the protein CASTDGTFDRARDTEAFF.

V usage is TRBV12-2 and J usage is TRBJ2-7; whether TRBD2, the table's D call, matches the DNA was not checked. TRBV12-2 is labeled a pseudogene. This CDR3 spans 12 amino acids. The chain's CDR3 is CASRLGGHEQYV. The CDR3 DNA reads TGTGCAAGTCGCTTAGGCGGCCACGAGCAGTACGTC.

The CDR3 nucleotides read TGTGCCAGCAGCCAAACAGGGCCAGACTATGGCTACACCTTC. Translated: CASSQTGPDYGYTF. This rearrangement joins TRBV7-9 to TRBJ1-2, with D possibly matching TRBD1 (6 bases). Germline CDR1 SEHNR, CDR2 FQNEAQ (reference sequence). The ends were cut back, 5 bases at V and 3 bases at J, with 13 bases in the middle. This CDR3 spans 14 amino acids. Filled out from reference TRBV7-9 and TRBJ1-2, the complete variable domain reads DTGVSQNPRHKITKRGQNVTFRCDPISEHNRLYWYRQTLGQGPEFLTYFQNEAQLEKSRLLSDRFSAERPKGSFSTLEIQRTEQGDSAMYLCASSQTGPDYGYTFGSGTRLTVV.

On this clone itself: Other nucleotide sequences from this sample produce the same CDR3. CDR3 bases: TGTGCCAGCAGTGAAACGGGGGACTATGGCTACACCTTC. This sequence encodes CASSETGDYGYTF. V and J are TRBV6-1 and TRBJ1-2; TRBD1 is a possible D gene (5 bases). Per germline, CDR1 MNHNS and CDR2 SASEGT. This CDR3 has 13 residues. V was pared by 2 bases and J by 3 bases, with 7 bases between.